This T cell receptor (beta chain) was documented in a study of STAT3 mutations in large granular lymphocyte leukemia. The wider study: Roughly half the longitudinally sequenced T-LGLL patients had canonical STAT3 mutations. Study-level findings and limits: Samples missed the first appearance of the clone. Sampling intervals varied between patients and samples. All newly emerging clones after therapy were STAT3 wild type. Every T-LGLL patient had at least one immunodominant TCRbeta clonotype.

Germline CDR1 SGHTA, CDR2 FQGNSA. The CDR3 loop spans 14 amino acids. Sequenced by immunoSEQ multiplex PCR; TCRdb stores in-frame clones only, minus some. Of 9,000 to 15,000 clones in the sample, about 70% are singletons; the top ten hold about 50%. Of note for this clone: What it recognizes is unknown. The germline gene is not matched at one end of the junction; a read error may be the cause.

The sequence was obtained from a man aged 55 to 70 with T-cell large granular lymphocyte leukemia. Some clones in this sample may be carry-over from other donors' samples. This chain joins TRBV7-2 and TRBJ2-7; 11 bases fit TRBD2. Sequencing used peripheral blood mononuclear cells. The CDR3 loop reads CASSLAGGSYEQYF. CDR3 in DNA: TGTGCCAGCAGCCTAGCGGGAGGTTCCTACGAGCAGTACTTC.